This T cell receptor (beta chain) was sequenced in a study of post-analysis software for immune sequencing data. Findings and caveats of the study: Included in a set of about five TRBV segments more frequent in patients than controls were TRBV5-6, TRBV5-1 and TRBV20-1.

As regards this clonotype: Antigen unknown.

TCR beta cDNA libraries included unique molecular identifiers. TCRdb itself ran the PCR reads through MiXCR, one entry per CDR3 protein. There are roughly 800,000 distinct CDR3 sequences in the sample; about 53% occur only once, and over 4% lies in the top ten. The length of the CDR3 is 15 residues. Germline CDR1 and CDR2: DFQATT and SNEGSKA (reference sequence). J was trimmed by 0 bases and V by 5 bases; bases with no gene match: 7. The TCR originated in a girl between 10 and 17 years old with multiple sclerosis. Sequenced material: blood. V gene TRBV20-1 combines with J gene TRBJ2-1; 7 bases are shared with TRBD1. This chain's CDR3 is CSAFKTGSSYNEQFF. The CDR3 nucleotides read TGCAGTGCTTTCAAGACAGGGAGCTCCTACAATGAGCAGTTCTTC.